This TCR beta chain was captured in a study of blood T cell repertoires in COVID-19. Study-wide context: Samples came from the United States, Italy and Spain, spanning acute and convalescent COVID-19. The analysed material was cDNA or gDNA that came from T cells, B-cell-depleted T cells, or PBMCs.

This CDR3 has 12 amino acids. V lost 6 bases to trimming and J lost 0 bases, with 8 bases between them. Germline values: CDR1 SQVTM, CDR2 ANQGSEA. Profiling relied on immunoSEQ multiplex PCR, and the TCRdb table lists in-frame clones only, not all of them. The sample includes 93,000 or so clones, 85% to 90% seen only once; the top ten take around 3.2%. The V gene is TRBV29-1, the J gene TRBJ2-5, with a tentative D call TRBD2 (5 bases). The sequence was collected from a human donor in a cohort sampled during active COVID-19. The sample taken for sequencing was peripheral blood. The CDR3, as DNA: TGCAGCGTCGGCGGGTACCAAGAGACCCAGTACTTC. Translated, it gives CSVGGYQETQYF.